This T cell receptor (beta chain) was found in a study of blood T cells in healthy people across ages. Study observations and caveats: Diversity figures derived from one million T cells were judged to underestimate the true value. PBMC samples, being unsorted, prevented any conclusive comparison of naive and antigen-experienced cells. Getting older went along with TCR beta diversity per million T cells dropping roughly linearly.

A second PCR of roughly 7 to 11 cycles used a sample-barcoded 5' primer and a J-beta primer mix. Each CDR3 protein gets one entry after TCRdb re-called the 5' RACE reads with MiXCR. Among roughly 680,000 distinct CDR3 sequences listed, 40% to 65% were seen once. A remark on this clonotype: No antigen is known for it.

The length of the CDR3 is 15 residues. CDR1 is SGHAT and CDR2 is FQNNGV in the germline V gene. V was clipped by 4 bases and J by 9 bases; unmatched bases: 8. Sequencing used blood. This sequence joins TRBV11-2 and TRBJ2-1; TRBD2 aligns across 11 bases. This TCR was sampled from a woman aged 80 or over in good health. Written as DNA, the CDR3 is TGTGCCAGCAGCTCTGGGACTAGCGGAGGTGCTGAGCAGTTCTTC. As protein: CASSSGTSGGAEQFF.